Each of the 9 T cell receptor beta chains below was sequenced from the same sample in a study of cytomegalovirus exposure and HLA in healthy donors. The study ran its PCR with 60 Vbeta and 13 Jbeta primers. TCRdb's table, derived via immunoSEQ multiplex PCR, lists solely in-frame clones and lacks some. Found here are 95,000 to 150,000 clones, approximately 69% of them singletons; the top ten hold 4%. Source material: PBMCs. The receptors come from a man between 40 and 49 years old in good health and CMV-seropositive.

The chain has TRBV7-2 and TRBJ2-7; 7 bases are shared with TRBD2. The V segment lost 5 bases and the J segment 0 bases; nucleotides outside the gene matches: 10. Germline loops: CDR1 SGHTA, CDR2 FQGNSA. This CDR3 has 16 residues. CDR3 amino acids: CASSKLSGNPSYEQYF. CDR3 coding DNA: TGTGCCAGCAGCAAATTAAGCGGGAACCCCTCCTACGAGCAGTACTTC.

The chain uses TRBV7-3 and TRBJ2-1; 9 bases align to TRBD1. Germline V lookup: CDR1 SGHTA, CDR2 FQGTGA. This CDR3 has 14 amino acids. The junction had 6 bases not matched to a gene; V was cut back by 4 bases and J by 8 bases. The CDR3 bases are TGTGCCAGCAGCTCACCGGGACAGGGCCATGAGCAGTTCTTC. Its protein product is CASSSPGQGHEQFF.

This clone was detected once. CDR3 nucleotides: TGTGCCAGCAGCAAAAACTCGTTTGCACCCCCCAATCAGCCCCAGCATTTT. Encoded protein: CASSKNSFAPPNQPQHF. This chain connects TRBV21-1 to TRBJ1-5. TRBV21-1 is annotated as a pseudogene. The length of the CDR3 is 17 residues.

This sequence joins TRBV5-1 and TRBJ1-2; no clear D. V was cut by 6 bases and J by 8 bases, with 11 bases left in between. Looked up from germline, CDR1 is SGHRS and CDR2 is YFSETQ. CDR3 length: 11 residues. CDR3 in amino acids: CASKEGGGYTF. The CDR3 DNA follows: TGCGCCAGCAAAGAGGGTGGGGGCTACACCTTC.

For the CDR3, the DNA is TGTGCCAGCAGTGAATCAGGGGCCAAAGCTTTCTTT. Amino acids: CASSESGAKAFF. This chain uses TRBV6-1 with TRBJ1-1, with D maybe TRBD1 (6 bases). Germline assignment: CDR1 MNHNS and CDR2 SASEGT. Deletions cut 2 bases from V and 9 bases from J, with 10 bases between. CDR3 size: 12 residues.

This clone came up a few times. V is TRBV29-1 and J is TRBJ1-3; D not certain. The germline V gene has CDR1 SQVTM and CDR2 ANQGSEA. The CDR3 runs 12 residues. Trimming pared 5 bases from V and 2 bases from J, leaving 7 bases between. CDR3 DNA: TGCAGCGTTAAATTCACTGGAAACACCATATATTTT. It is translated as CSVKFTGNTIYF.

This chain uses TRBV13 with TRBJ2-7; 7 positions agree with TRBD2. The junction had 1 base not matched to a gene; V was cut back by 0 bases and J by 2 bases. CDR3 length equals 14 residues. Germline CDR1 is PRHDT and CDR2 is FYEKMQ (reference sequence). The CDR3: CASSLGAGAYEQYF. The CDR3 DNA reads as TGTGCCAGCAGCTTAGGGGCGGGAGCCTACGAGCAGTACTTC.

The chain joins TRBV6-1 to TRBJ1-5, with a tentative D call TRBD1 (6 bases). This CDR3 region has 13 residues. V dropped 6 bases and J dropped 10 bases, with 16 bases sitting between them. The V gene's germline CDR1 is MNHNS and CDR2 SASEGT. The CDR3 nucleotides read TGTGCCAGCAGCGGTCCAGGGGTAGGTCCCCAGCATTTT. Residues: CASSGPGVGPQHF.

V and J are TRBV9 and TRBJ1-2; D unclear. Trimming took 0 bases from V and 8 from J, leaving 8 bases between them. Germline CDR1 SGDLS, CDR2 YYNGEE. This CDR3 has 12 residues. CDR3 nucleotides: TGTGCCAGCAGCGTAGGAGAGGGCGGCTACACCTTC. Its translation is CASSVGEGGYTF. Variable domain in full (rest from reference TRBV9 and TRBJ1-2): DSGVTQTPKHLITATGQRVTLRCSPRSGDLSVYWYQQSLDQGLQFLIQYYNGEERAKGNILERFSAQQFPDLHSELNLSSLELGDSALYFCASSVGEGGYTFGSGTRLTVV.